The 18 T cell receptor beta chains below all came from one sample that was sequenced in a study of blood T cell repertoires in COVID-19. The method was immunoSEQ multiplex PCR; TCRdb's version includes in-frame clones alone and lacks a portion of them. The sample contains around 250,000 clones, 90% of which appear only once. The sample taken for sequencing was PBMCs or T cells enriched from blood (not recorded which). Receptors were obtained from a man aged 50 to 60 who had been exposed to COVID-19.

This chain links TRBV19 with TRBJ2-5, with D possibly matching TRBD1 (7 bases). This CDR3 is 15 amino acids long. The germline V and J ends were trimmed by 3 bases and 4 bases, with 15 bases remaining between them. CDR1 is LNHDA, CDR2 SQIVND, per germline (reference sequence). CDR3 residues: CASSIGQGGLETQYF. The CDR3 DNA sequence: TGTGCCAGTAGTATCGGTCAGGGGGGACTAGAGACCCAGTACTTC.

CDR3 in DNA: TGTGCCAGCAGCTTAGATTCCTTTATTGGACTAGCGGAAGAGACCCAGTACTTC. Amino acid sequence: CASSLDSFIGLAEETQYF. The chain carries TRBV11-3 and TRBJ2-5; 10 bases map to TRBD2. The CDR3 consists of 18 residues. The junction had 10 bases not matched to a gene; V was cut back by 0 bases and J by 3 bases. From germline, CDR1 is SGHNT and CDR2 YENEEA.

The CDR3 loop is CASSWRGGLETQYF. The CDR3 nucleotides read TGTGCCAGCAGCTGGAGGGGGGGCTTGGAGACCCAGTACTTC. The V and J genes are TRBV7-8 and TRBJ2-5; possible D gene TRBD2, 7 bases. Germline V gene sequence: CDR1 SGHVS, CDR2 FQNEAQ. V dropped 4 bases and J dropped 5 bases, with 14 bases sitting between them. The length of the CDR3 is 14 residues.

The genes are TRBV30 and TRBJ1-4; D is unclear. The V and J ends lost 2 bases and 0 bases respectively, with 10 bases between them. CDR1 is GTSNPN and CDR2 is SVGIG in the germline V gene (reference sequence). The CDR3 sequence is 15 residues long. In DNA form, the CDR3 reads TGTGCCTGGAGTCTTGGGAGTGCAACTAATGAAAAACTGTTTTTT. It yields the protein CAWSLGSATNEKLFF.

The chain joins TRBV7-9 to TRBJ1-2; no clear D gene. Germline V gene lookup returns CDR1 SEHNR and CDR2 FQNEAQ (reference sequence). V lost 0 bases to trimming and J lost 5 bases, with 16 bases between them. The CDR3 is 16 amino acids. The CDR3 DNA follows: TGTGCCAGCAGCTTAGCCCCGGGAGGTCTCGGATATGGCTACACCTTC. Amino acid sequence: CASSLAPGGLGYGYTF.

This clone was observed a single time. The chain employs TRBV25-1 and TRBJ2-5; a weak D match, TRBD2 (6 bases). The CDR3 has 14 amino acids. The ends were cut back, 3 bases at V and 1 base at J, with 9 bases in the middle. Germline CDR1 MGHDK, CDR2 SYGVNS. The CDR3 DNA sequence: TGTGCCAGCAGTGACCGGGGGTTCCAAGAGACCCAGTACTTC. This encodes CASSDRGFQETQYF.

The chain carries TRBV6-5 and TRBJ1-4; the D is unclear. The CDR3 contains 15 residues. Between the trimmed V and J ends, which lost 0 bases and 3 bases, there was a span of 8 bases. Germline lookup yields CDR1 MNHEY and CDR2 SVGAGI. The CDR3 region is CASSYSRQANEKLFF. The CDR3 DNA reads as TGTGCCAGCAGTTACTCCCGGCAGGCTAATGAAAAACTGTTTTTT.

This chain links TRBV7-2 with TRBJ1-5; D remains unclear. The CDR3 has 15 residues. V lost 5 bases and J 6 bases, leaving 17 bases between the germline ends. Germline loops: CDR1 SGHTA, CDR2 FQGNSA. The DNA of the CDR3 is TGTGCCAGCAGCACCGGGAGGCAAGAGCGTCAGCCCCAGCATTTT. This encodes CASSTGRQERQPQHF.

The gene calls are TRBV12-3 or TRBV12-4 and TRBJ1-2; D not resolved. CDR3 length: 13 residues. The V gene lost 3 bases and the J gene lost 2 bases, with 7 bases spanning the gap. DNA for the CDR3: TGTGCCAGCAGTTTGATGAGGAACTATGGCTACACCTTC. It encodes CASSLMRNYGYTF.

A note on this clone: Germline is not matched at one junction end, which may reflect a read error. V gene TRBV7-2 combines with J gene TRBJ2-4, with 10 bases matching TRBD2. Germline assignment: CDR1 SGHTA and CDR2 FQGNSA. The CDR3 spans 13 residues. CDR3 region: CASSFPSGGAVGF. Written as DNA, the CDR3 is TGTGCCAGCAGCTTTCCCAGCGGGGGGGCGGTGGGCTTC.

The rearrangement joins TRBV19 to TRBJ1-5, with D possibly TRBD1 on 5 matching bases. This CDR3 spans 18 amino acids. Trimming took off 7 bases at V and 0 bases at J, with 22 bases between the two ends. Germline CDR1 LNHDA, CDR2 SQIVND (reference sequence). The CDR3 DNA reads TGTGCCAGTAACCCCGGGCAGGGTTACTACTATAGCAATCAGCCCCAGCATTTT. Translating gives CASNPGQGYYYSNQPQHF.

The chain uses TRBV19 and TRBJ1-2; D is unresolved. CDR3 length: 13 amino acids. CDR1 is LNHDA and CDR2 is SQIVND in the germline V gene (reference sequence). The V gene lost 2 bases and the J gene lost 2 bases, with 6 bases spanning the gap. This chain's CDR3 is CASSIPGNYGYTF. For the CDR3, the DNA is TGTGCCAGTAGTATACCGGGGAACTATGGCTACACCTTC.

The chain joins TRBV5-1 to TRBJ2-1; D possibly corresponds to TRBD2 (5 bases). The germline gives CDR1 SGHRS, CDR2 YFSETQ. V was clipped by 3 bases and J by 1 base, with 11 bases between them. This CDR3 has 15 residues. This CDR3 is CASSSTSASYNEQFF. The CDR3 DNA follows: TGCGCCAGCAGCTCCACTAGTGCTTCCTACAATGAGCAGTTCTTC. Drawing the rest from reference TRBV5-1 and TRBJ2-1, the complete variable domain is KAGVTQTPRYLIKTRGQQVTLSCSPISGHRSVSWYQQTPGQGLQFLFEYFSETQRNKGNFPGRFSGRQFSNSRSEMNVSTLELGDSALYLCASSSTSASYNEQFFGPGTRLTVL.

The chain joins TRBV7-2 to TRBJ1-5; D is ambiguous. Germline V lookup: CDR1 SGHTA, CDR2 FQGNSA. The V and J ends lost 5 bases and 0 bases respectively, with 11 bases between them. The CDR3 has 15 residues. CDR3 DNA sequence: TGTGCCAGCAGCGAGATTCGGGATAGCAATCAGCCCCAGCATTTT. Protein: CASSEIRDSNQPQHF. The entire variable domain, with the rest obtained from reference TRBV7-2 and TRBJ1-5, is as follows: GAGVSQSPSNKVTEKGKDVELRCDPISGHTALYWYRQSLGQGLEFLIYFQGNSAPDKSGLPSDRFSAERTGGSVSTLTIQRTQQEDSAVYLCASSEIRDSNQPQHFGDGTRLSIL.

The chain couples TRBV18 to TRBJ1-3; D is unclear. The CDR3 totals 16 residues. Germline V gives CDR1 KGHSH, CDR2 LQKENI. Trimming took 3 bases from V and 4 from J, leaving 16 bases between them. The CDR3: CASSPTPTREGNTIYF. DNA for the CDR3: TGTGCCAGCTCACCGACTCCGACACGGGAAGGAAACACCATATATTTT.

Note on this clone: At one end the junction does not follow the germline gene, possibly because of a read error. The chain has TRBV7-7 and TRBJ2-5, with D possibly matching TRBD2 (6 bases). The germline V gene has CDR1 SSHAT and CDR2 FNYEAQ (reference sequence). The CDR3 has 14 residues. In nucleotides, the CDR3 is TGTGCTAGCAGCCCGTACCAGGCGGGGGAGACCCAGTACTTC. It yields the protein CASSPYQAGETQYF.

This clone was found once. This chain connects TRBV5-6 to TRBJ1-1; TRBD1 aligns across 7 bases. CDR1 SGHDT and CDR2 YYEEEE come from the germline V gene. Germline trimming cut 4 bases from V and 8 bases from J; bases unmatched to any gene: 2. The CDR3 contains 11 residues. The CDR3 is CASSTRGEAFF. CDR3 bases: TGTGCCAGCAGCACCAGGGGGGAAGCTTTCTTT.

The V call is TRBV18, the J call TRBJ2-7, with a weak D call TRBD1 (6 bases). The CDR3 runs 14 residues. The germline gives CDR1 KGHSH, CDR2 LQKENI. The V and J ends lost 1 base and 5 bases respectively, with 12 bases between them. This chain's CDR3 is CASSPRQGNHEQYF. The CDR3 coding sequence is TGTGCCAGCTCACCACGCCAGGGGAACCACGAGCAGTACTTC.